Listed below are T cell receptor beta chains from one sample, sequenced in a study of T cells in localized non-small cell lung cancer. Here immunoSEQ multiplex PCR was the method, and the copy in TCRdb shows in-frame clones only, minus some. The repertoire holds tens of thousands of clones, about 83% seen once, with 7.5% to 8% in the top ten. The sample consisted of PBMCs, taken before any cancer treatment. The origin of the receptors is a man aged 40-75 years with stage II lung adenocarcinoma. CDR3s include the opening cysteine and the closing phenylalanine or tryptophan. Part of the rows lack a size; the others show once, few, many or a class for expanded clones.

>.|TRBV2|TRBJ2-7
CASSELGTSSYEQYF
>.|TRBV6-1|TRBJ1-5
CASSVLSVGQGQPQHF
>once|TRBV10-3|TRBJ2-7
CAIYGGYEQYF
>.|TRBV6-5|TRBJ1-1
CASSYLQEAFF
>.|TRBV6-1|TRBJ2-1
CASSEGAGGVDEQFF
>.|TRBV20-1|TRBJ2-1
CSAKNEQFF
>.|TRBV10-2|TRBJ2-1
CATAIRQGQGQFF
>.|TRBV7-3|TRBJ2-5
CASSPSPQETQYF
>.|TRBV29-1|TRBJ1-2
CSVDVQGDYGYTF
>once|TRBV13|TRBJ2-1
CASSRTNEQFF
>.|TRBV11-2|TRBJ2-7
CASSWGGRGHEQYF
>.|TRBV5-1|TRBJ2-1
CASSTSGALNEQFF
>.|TRBV25-1|TRBJ1-1
CASSEPGQDDTEAFF
>.|TRBV19|TRBJ2-7
CASSRDFYEQYF
>.|TRBV7-9|TRBJ2-1
CASSLTSGPHPNEQFF
>.|TRBV7-9|TRBJ2-1
CASSLGVEQFF
>.|TRBV13|TRBJ2-5
CASSLRQGSTETQYF
>.|TRBV6-5|TRBJ1-2
CASRSQGASSSGYTF
>.|TRBV18|TRBJ1-5
CASSLKGTGNSNQPQHF
>once|TRBV15|TRBJ2-5
CATSRERGETQYF
>.|TRBV29-1|TRBJ1-1
CSAGGGTMNTEAFF
>.|TRBV2|TRBJ2-3
CASSSGRGTDTQYF
>.|TRBV27|TRBJ2-3
CASSSPGWRGHLEAQYF
>medium-sized|TRBV11-3|TRBJ2-7
CASSLVRDSEQYF
>.|TRBV9|TRBJ2-4
CASSPSPGDIQYF
>once|TRBV7-2|TRBJ2-7
CASSFGGADYEQYF
>few|TRBV6-5|TRBJ1-1
CASSLGREKAFF